Below, one T cell receptor beta chain is given with its context. Its specificity is unknown. Assay used: immunoSEQ multiplex PCR; TCRdb lists only in-frame clones, some missing. Among over a million clones, about 77% were seen once, and the ten largest hold nearly 1.5%. The data derive from a study of shared clonotypes between healthy human individuals. All participating donors were Caucasian adults from Nashville, Tennessee. Naive CD45RA+ and memory CD45RA-negative subsets were split from CD4+ cells. Study conclusions and caveats: Around 5.3% of naive CD4 clonotypes were shared across four donors.

Between the trimmed V and J ends, which lost 4 bases and 6 bases, there was a span of 16 bases. The CDR3 totals 14 residues. Germline V gene sequence: CDR1 GTSNPN, CDR2 SVGIG (reference sequence). The TCR sequence derives from a man in his late teens or twenties in good health. This chain links TRBV30 with TRBJ2-1, with TRBD2 as a possible D gene (7 bases). The specimen was memory CD4+ T cells sorted from blood. Subset here: CD45RA-negative fraction. CDR3 DNA: TGTGCCTGGACTCCCCAAGGGGGGGCCAATGAGCAGTTCTTC. Protein sequence: CAWTPQGGANEQFF.